This paragraph reports one TCR beta chain. Its antigen specificity is not known. Base qualities were left out, and no much larger clone turns up one base away. This record belongs to a study of cytomegalovirus exposure and HLA in healthy donors (dated by TCRdb to about 2017). About the investigation overall: In an earlier analysis of some 610 of the donors, 250 to 350 Gb of sequence data and some 100 million unique TCR beta sequences from roughly 180 million T cells were reported. The later analysis used no new phenotypic data to find candidate immune exposures, relying instead on TCR beta sequences and their occurrence across donors. In an earlier analysis of several hundred of the donors, high-throughput TCR beta sequencing was used to judge whether each TCR beta V gene segment behaved as functional or pseudogenic. Class I and class II HLA loci were covered by the typing at four-digit resolution. The study was designed to test whether signatures of past pathogen exposure could be identified by cataloging public T cell receptors. Every repertoire in the discovery cohort had been generated on one and the same sequencing platform. An early release that covered about 600 HLA-typed donors contained approximately 290 gigabases of sequencing data and tens of millions of unique TCR sequences. To study patterns of TCR occurrence, a later analysis re-analyzed previously published TCR beta repertoires from several hundred donors and added high-resolution HLA genotyping. Typing coverage varied by locus: roughly 629-640 donors for A, B, C, DRB1 and DQB1; roughly 520 for DQA1; over 600 for DPA1; around 450 for DPB1. Because of strong linkage in the cohort, a handful of DR-DQ haplotypes were treated as single units for association and clustering. Genome-wide SNP genotypes for about 55% of the roughly 670 donors were used in a later genetic analysis, which treated that subset as a discovery cohort. Donor age, sex, ethnicity and CMV serostatus were collected together with the repertoire data. The T cell repertoires of under 750 subjects were profiled by immunosequencing and related to cytomegalovirus serostatus. Along with the approximately 620-subject first cohort, a separate validation cohort of about 110 different subjects was used. Of the roughly 390 genotyped donors, 81% were placed in the genetic ancestry cluster associated with self-reported Caucasian donors. To predict cytomegalovirus infection status, the study combined high-throughput TCR immunosequencing, statistical association of individual TCRs with disease status, and machine learning. Across 300 to 500 genotyped donors of the cohort, an average of about 240,000 unique TCR beta nucleotide sequences per donor were sequenced, and roughly a sixth of those sequences were non-productive.

Here is what the overall study found, with its caveats: The only immune exposure information available for the cohort was CMV serostatus. In a later analysis, HLA-associated TCR beta chains showed more clonal expansion and lower generation probabilities than non-associated chains that were equally common. In a later analysis, several top co-occurrence clusters were reported to appear linked to parvovirus B19, influenza, CMV and Epstein-Barr virus. According to a later analysis, TCR association rates differed among HLA loci, with DRB1 alleles showing the most associated TCRs and HLA-C alleles showing the fewest. While some public TCRs were present in many individuals, most TCR sequences turned up only very rarely across donors. Presence/absence analyses assumed roughly uniform sequencing depth across donors, an assumption that may not hold. Linkage disequilibrium might explain the correlated functional status among segregating V segments, but an unknown experimental factor could not be ruled out. The study gave a list of some 150 TCR beta chains associated with cytomegalovirus. In a later genetic analysis, fewer N-insertions in productive TCRs were reported among donors in an Asian-associated ancestry cluster than the approximately 710-donor mean. The authors suggested that the approach could potentially be extended to other disease states and immunological phenotypes. Strong co-occurrence of HLA alleles, especially DR and DQ, made assigning TCR associations to individual alleles difficult. The sequencing pipeline was judged likely to have produced a cluster of highly shared sequence variants as a technical artifact. HLA typing was unavailable for some donors at each locus, so association tests used only the typed subset. Most CMV-associated TCR beta chains appeared to be HLA-restricted in a later analysis, and the HLA associations seemed to be driven largely by CMV exposure. An association between a missense DCLRE1C variant and V-gene and J-gene trimming of TCR beta chains was found in a later genetic analysis and replicated in an independent cohort. At a false discovery rate of 0.05, a later analysis linked around 17,000 TCR beta sequences to specific HLA alleles. The classifier was reported to diagnose cytomegalovirus status with high specificity and sensitivity in both the original and validation cohorts. A few of the identified cytomegalovirus-associated TCR beta chains were confirmed in vitro to be specific for cytomegalovirus antigens. Only TCR beta chains were sequenced in this cohort, and the absence of alpha or paired-chain data limited detectable features. A further reported finding was that TCR beta sequences accurately predicted the HLA-A and HLA-B alleles for most subjects in the first cohort. In an earlier analysis of some 540 of the donors, most TCR beta V segments appeared in productive rearrangements about 87% or about 30% of the time, broadly matching IMGT annotations. Some 16 rarely observed V segments, including chromosome 9 orphons, were excluded from the earlier analysis of some 590 of the donors because counts were too low.

The protocol used for the library was the immunoSEQ multiplex PCR assay. For the multiplex PCR, a mixture combining 60 forward primers for TCR Vbeta segments and 13 reverse primers for TCR Jbeta segments was used. Amplification of the CDR3 region of rearranged TCR beta genes was performed with a multiplex PCR assay on genomic DNA. On the Illumina HiSeq System, the amplified TCR beta libraries were sequenced as 87-base-pair reads. Concerning the study's data processing: In a later analysis, some 80 million unique TCR beta chains were counted across the 500 to 850 repertoires, and roughly 11 million of these chains were shared by at least two donors. A nearest-neighbor algorithm error-corrected the raw reads and collapsed the reads into unique sequences, merging closely related sequences to remove PCR and sequencing errors. V, D and J gene segments were assigned by aligning CDR3 sequences to IMGT reference sequences. For a sequence to be retained, at least a six-nucleotide match to both a V gene segment and a J gene segment was required. Rearrangements were classified as productive when the CDR3 lacked stop codons and remained in frame with V and J, and all other rearrangements were classified as non-productive. Following IMGT convention, CDR3 was defined as the stretch from the second conserved V-encoded cysteine to the conserved J-encoded phenylalanine. In an earlier analysis of more than 550 of the donors, sequences lacking an unambiguous match to a single V gene segment were excluded. An earlier analysis of under 750 of the donors called V segments functional above 56.7% productive rearrangements and segregating when the between-donor standard deviation exceeded 5%. A statistical classification framework was built for diagnosing cytomegalovirus status from the catalog of TCR beta chain sequences. A later analysis assigned V and J genes by comparing TCR nucleotide sequences with IMGT/GENE-DB human TR gene sequences. In a later analysis, CDR3 sequences and most-parsimonious VDJ recombination scenarios were assigned using the TCRdist pipeline. A later analysis defined each TCR beta chain by its CDR3 amino acid sequence plus V-gene family, and excluded reads lacking a unique V-gene family. To address suspected cross-contamination and a sequencing artifact, a later analysis removed around 600 highly shared, low-generation-probability nucleotide sequences. In a later analysis, a clonal expansion index for each public chain was calculated from normalized within-repertoire ranks of inferred template counts. A later analysis computed generation probabilities with a VDJ recombination model fitted to out-of-frame rearrangements, and checked the results against IGoR. In a later analysis, hypergeometric tests were used to score TCR-TCR, TCR-HLA and TCR-CMV co-occurrence, with a repertoire-size bias correction applied to TCR pairs. To estimate false discovery rates, a later analysis permuted the HLA or CMV assignments 20 times. In a later analysis, co-occurring TCRs were grouped with DBSCAN, and TCRdist sequence similarity was added when clustering was performed within HLA-allele-positive subsets. Repertoires with fewer than 30,000 or more than 120,000 public chains were left out of co-occurrence clustering, as were about 5 repertoires with anomalous nucleotide sharing. As stored in TCRdb, this immuneACCESS dataset retains in-frame rearrangements with V and J assigned. A fraction of the clones does not appear; measured against another copy, unresolved V genes explain less than half of the discrepancy, and the remainder lacks a known reason. V, J and clone size reflect that table, while D and trimming were determined from the DNA. The sample has about 140,000 clones on record, less than 9.5% of them singletons. The ten largest clones represent about 2% of the sample.

In total, 500 to 700 healthy bone marrow donors made up the cohort. Cohort members were all nominally healthy when sampled, although unrecorded immune exposures were likely present. The donor was CMV seronegative and belonged to the group of roughly 330 seronegative cohort members. Every donor gave a peripheral blood sample, and the peripheral blood mononuclear cells from that sample were used for TCR beta sequencing. Genomic DNA was extracted from the blood cell samples with the Qiagen DNeasy Blood Extraction Kit. The source of this sequence is a male donor in good health and CMV-seronegative. Material for sequencing was PBMCs.

The CDR3 region reads CASSLGGTNSDTQYF. The DNA reads TGTGCCAGCAGCTTGGGGGGGACTAACTCAGATACGCAGTATTTT. The rearranged chain carries TRBV5-4 and TRBJ2-3; TRBD2 matches 7 bases in the middle. From the germline V gene (reference sequence), CDR1 is SGHNT and CDR2 is YYREEE. Its CDR3 holds 15 amino acids, cysteine through phenylalanine. Only CDR3 DNA is held: 45 bases, read in frame from base 1. V lost 0 bases and J lost 4 bases, and the count of bases not matched to a germline gene is 5.